Below, one T cell receptor beta chain is given with its context. The target antigen is unknown. The unexposed donors gave CD4+ T cells in about 2010-2019, prior to COVID-19. After approximately 10 days of culture, CD4+ T cells were isolated. The assay was immunoSEQ multiplex PCR, and TCRdb's table has in-frame clones only and misses some. Altogether about 24,000 clones are present, about 75% being singletons, with the ten largest covering 9.5% to 15%. These data belong to a study of CD4 T cells in relation to SARS-CoV-2 and coronaviruses. This clonotype was obtained from a human donor in good health. Sequencing used CD4+ T cells from PBMCs, cultured in vitro.

CDR3 in amino acids: CASSILRSRGRTEAFF. The CDR3 DNA reads TGTGCCAGTAGTATACTACGTTCAAGGGGGCGGACTGAAGCTTTCTTT. This rearrangement joins TRBV19 to TRBJ1-1; TRBD1 agrees at 7 bases. Germline-derived CDR1 and CDR2 are LNHDA and SQIVND (reference sequence). Trimming at V came to 2 bases and at J to 5 bases, leaving 11 bases not matched to a gene. The CDR3 runs 16 residues. Filled out from reference TRBV19 and TRBJ1-1, the complete variable domain reads DGGITQSPKYLFRKEGQNVTLSCEQNLNHDAMYWYRQDPGQGLRLIYYSQIVNDFQKGDIAEGYSVSREKKESFPLTVTSAQKNPTAFYLCASSILRSRGRTEAFFGQGTRLTVV.